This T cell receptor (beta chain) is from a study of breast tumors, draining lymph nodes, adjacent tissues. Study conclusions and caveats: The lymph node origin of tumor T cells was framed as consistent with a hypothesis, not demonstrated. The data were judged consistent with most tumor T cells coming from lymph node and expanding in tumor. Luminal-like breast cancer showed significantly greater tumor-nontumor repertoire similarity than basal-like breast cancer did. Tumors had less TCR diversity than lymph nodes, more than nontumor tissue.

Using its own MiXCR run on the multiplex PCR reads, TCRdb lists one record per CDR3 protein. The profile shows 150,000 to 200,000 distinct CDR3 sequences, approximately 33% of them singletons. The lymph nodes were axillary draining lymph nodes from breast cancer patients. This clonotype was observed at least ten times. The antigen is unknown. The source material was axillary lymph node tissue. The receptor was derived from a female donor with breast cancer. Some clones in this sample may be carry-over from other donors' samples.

CDR3 bases: TGTGCCAGCAGTTCCGACAGGGATGGTTTTAGCACAGATACGCAGTATTTT. Encoded protein: CASSSDRDGFSTDTQYF. J is TRBJ2-3 and V is TRBV6-5, with TRBD1 identical over 7 bases. CDR1 and CDR2 (germline): MNHEY, SVGAGI. V shed 4 bases, J shed 0 bases, and the junction held 10 bases outside the gene matches. This CDR3 spans 17 amino acids.